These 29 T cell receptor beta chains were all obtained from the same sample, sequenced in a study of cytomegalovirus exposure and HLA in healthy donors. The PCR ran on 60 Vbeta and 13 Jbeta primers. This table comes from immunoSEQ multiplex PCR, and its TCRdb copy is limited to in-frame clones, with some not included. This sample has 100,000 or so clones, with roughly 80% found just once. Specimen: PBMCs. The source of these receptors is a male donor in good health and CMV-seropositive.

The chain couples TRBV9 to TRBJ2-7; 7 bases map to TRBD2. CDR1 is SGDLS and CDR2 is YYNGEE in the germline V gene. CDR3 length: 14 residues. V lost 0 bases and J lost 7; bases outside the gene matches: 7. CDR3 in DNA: TGTGCCAGCAGCGTAGCTGGGGGGGAGAAGGAGCAGTACTTC. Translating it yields CASSVAGGEKEQYF. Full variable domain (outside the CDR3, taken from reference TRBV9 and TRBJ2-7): DSGVTQTPKHLITATGQRVTLRCSPRSGDLSVYWYQQSLDQGLQFLIQYYNGEERAKGNILERFSAQQFPDLHSELNLSSLELGDSALYFCASSVAGGEKEQYFGPGTRLTVT.

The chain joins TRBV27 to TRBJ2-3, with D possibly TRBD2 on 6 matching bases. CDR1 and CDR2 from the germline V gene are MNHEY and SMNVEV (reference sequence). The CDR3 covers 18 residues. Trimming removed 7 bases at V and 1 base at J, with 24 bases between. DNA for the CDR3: TGTGCCAGCAAGTTTGGGGGGAACAGAATAGTTCGCACAGATACGCAGTATTTT. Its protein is CASKFGGNRIVRTDTQYF.

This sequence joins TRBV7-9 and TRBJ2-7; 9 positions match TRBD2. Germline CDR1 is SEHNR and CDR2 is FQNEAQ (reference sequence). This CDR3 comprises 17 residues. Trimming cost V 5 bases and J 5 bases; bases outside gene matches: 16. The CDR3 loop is CASSPGIYSGGVNEQYF. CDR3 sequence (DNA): TGTGCCAGCAGCCCCGGGATTTATAGCGGGGGTGTCAACGAGCAGTACTTC.

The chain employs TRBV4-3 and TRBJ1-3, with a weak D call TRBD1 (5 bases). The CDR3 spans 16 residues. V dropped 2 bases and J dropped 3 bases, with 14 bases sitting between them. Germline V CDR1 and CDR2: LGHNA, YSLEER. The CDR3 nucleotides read TGCGCCAGCAGCCAACCAACAGGCCCTGGTGGAAACACCATATATTTT. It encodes CASSQPTGPGGNTIYF.

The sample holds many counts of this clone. Written as DNA, the CDR3 is TGCGCCAGCAGCCAAGAGCTAGGCTCTGGGGCCAACGTCCTGACTTTC. Its translation: CASSQELGSGANVLTF. This chain uses TRBV4-3 with TRBJ2-6; D not resolved. Germline V gene lookup returns CDR1 LGHNA and CDR2 YSLEER. This CDR3 region has 16 residues. V gave up 0 bases and J gave up 0 bases, with 6 bases separating them.

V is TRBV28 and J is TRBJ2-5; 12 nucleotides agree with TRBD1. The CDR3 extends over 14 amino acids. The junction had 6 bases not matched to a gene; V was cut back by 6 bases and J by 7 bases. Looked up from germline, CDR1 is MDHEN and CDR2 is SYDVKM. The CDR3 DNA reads TGTGCCAGCAGCCTGGGACAGGGGGCGAGGACCCAGTACTTC. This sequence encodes CASSLGQGARTQYF.

CDR3 amino acids: CASSIAGVGTGELFF. For the CDR3, the DNA is TGTGCCAGTAGTATAGCGGGGGTTGGCACCGGGGAGCTGTTTTTT. This rearrangement joins TRBV19 to TRBJ2-2; weak D call: TRBD2 (6 bases). CDR1 LNHDA and CDR2 SQIVND come from the germline V gene (reference sequence). The CDR3 contains 15 residues. The germline V and J ends were trimmed by 1 base and 4 bases, with 10 bases remaining between them.

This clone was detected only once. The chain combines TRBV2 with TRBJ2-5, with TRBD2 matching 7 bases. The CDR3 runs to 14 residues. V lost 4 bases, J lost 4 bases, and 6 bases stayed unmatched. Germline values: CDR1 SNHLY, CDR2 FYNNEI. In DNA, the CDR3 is TGTGCCAGCAGTGGCCCTAGCGGCGCAGAGACCCAGTACTTC. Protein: CASSGPSGAETQYF.

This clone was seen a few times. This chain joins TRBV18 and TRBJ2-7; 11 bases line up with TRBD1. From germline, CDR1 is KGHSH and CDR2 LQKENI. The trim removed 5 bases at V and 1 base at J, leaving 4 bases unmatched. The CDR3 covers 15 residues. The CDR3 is CASSIGQGASYEQYF. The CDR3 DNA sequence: TGTGCCAGCTCAATAGGACAGGGGGCTTCCTACGAGCAGTACTTC.

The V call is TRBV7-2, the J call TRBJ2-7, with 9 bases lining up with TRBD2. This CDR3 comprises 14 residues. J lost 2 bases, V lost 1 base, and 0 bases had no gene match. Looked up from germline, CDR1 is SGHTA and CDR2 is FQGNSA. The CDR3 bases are TGTGCCAGCAGCTTAGGGACTAGCGCCTACGAGCAGTACTTC. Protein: CASSLGTSAYEQYF. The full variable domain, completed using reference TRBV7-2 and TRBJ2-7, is GAGVSQSPSNKVTEKGKDVELRCDPISGHTALYWYRQSLGQGLEFLIYFQGNSAPDKSGLPSDRFSAERTGGSVSTLTIQRTQQEDSAVYLCASSLGTSAYEQYFGPGTRLTVT.

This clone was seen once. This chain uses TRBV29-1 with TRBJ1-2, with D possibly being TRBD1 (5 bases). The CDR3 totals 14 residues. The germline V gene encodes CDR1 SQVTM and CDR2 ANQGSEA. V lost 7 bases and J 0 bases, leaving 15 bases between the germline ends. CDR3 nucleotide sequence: TGCAGCGCCGGGCGGGGGAAAGCTAACTATGGCTACACCTTC. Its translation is CSAGRGKANYGYTF. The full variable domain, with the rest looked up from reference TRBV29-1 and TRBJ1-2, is SAVISQKPSRDICQRGTSLTIQCQVDSQVTMMFWYRQQPGQSLTLIATANQGSEATYESGFVIDKFPISRPNLTFSTLTVSNMSPEDSSIYLCSAGRGKANYGYTFGSGTRLTVV.

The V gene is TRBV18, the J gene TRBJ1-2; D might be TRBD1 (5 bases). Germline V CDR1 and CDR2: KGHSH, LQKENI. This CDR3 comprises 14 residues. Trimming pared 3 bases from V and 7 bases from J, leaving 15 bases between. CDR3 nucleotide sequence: TGTGCCAGCTCACCGTACCAGGGAGGAGGTGGCTACACCTTC. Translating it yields CASSPYQGGGGYTF. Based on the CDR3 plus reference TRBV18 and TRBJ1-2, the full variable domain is NAGVMQNPRHLVRRRGQEARLRCSPMKGHSHVYWYRQLPEEGLKFMVYLQKENIIDESGMPKERFSAEFPKEGPSILRIQQVVRGDSAAYFCASSPYQGGGGYTFGSGTRLTVV.

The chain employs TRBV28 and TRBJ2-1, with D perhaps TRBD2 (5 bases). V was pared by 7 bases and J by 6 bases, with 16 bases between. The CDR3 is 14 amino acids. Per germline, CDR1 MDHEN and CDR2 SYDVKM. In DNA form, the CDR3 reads TGTGCCAGCACCCGCCCGGCCGCGGGCAATGAGCAGTTCTTC. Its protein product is CASTRPAAGNEQFF.

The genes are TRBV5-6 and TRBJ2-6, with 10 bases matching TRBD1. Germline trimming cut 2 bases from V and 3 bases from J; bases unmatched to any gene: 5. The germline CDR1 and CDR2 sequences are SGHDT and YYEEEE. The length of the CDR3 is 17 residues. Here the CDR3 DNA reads TGTGCCAGCAGCTTTGGGACAGGGGTTTATGGGGCCAACGTCCTGACTTTC. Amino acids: CASSFGTGVYGANVLTF.

CDR3 sequence (DNA): TGTGCCAGCAGTTTAGCAGCCGGAGAGAATCCCTACGAGCAGTACTTC. Translation gives CASSLAAGENPYEQYF. V is TRBV6-5 and J is TRBJ2-7; the D is unclear. From germline, CDR1 is MNHEY and CDR2 SVGAGI. The CDR3 extends over 16 amino acids. V was pared by 4 bases and J by 2 bases, with 18 bases between.

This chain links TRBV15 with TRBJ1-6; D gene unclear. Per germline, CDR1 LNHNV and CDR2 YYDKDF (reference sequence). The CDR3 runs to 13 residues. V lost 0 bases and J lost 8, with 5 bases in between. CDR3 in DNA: TGTGCCACCAGCAGAGATCAGTATTCACCCCTCCACTTT. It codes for CATSRDQYSPLHF.

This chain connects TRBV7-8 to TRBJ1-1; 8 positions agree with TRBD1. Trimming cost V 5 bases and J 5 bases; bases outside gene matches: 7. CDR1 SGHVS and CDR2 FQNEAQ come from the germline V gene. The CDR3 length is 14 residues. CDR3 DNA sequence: TGTGCCAGCAGCCCTAGCAGGGGGCAAACTGAAGCTTTCTTT. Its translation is CASSPSRGQTEAFF.

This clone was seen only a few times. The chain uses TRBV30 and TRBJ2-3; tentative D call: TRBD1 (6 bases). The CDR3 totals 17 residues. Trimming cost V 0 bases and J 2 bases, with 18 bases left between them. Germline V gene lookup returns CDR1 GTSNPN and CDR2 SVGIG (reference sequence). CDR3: CAWSVNRALGPTDTQYF. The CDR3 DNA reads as TGTGCCTGGAGTGTCAACAGGGCCTTGGGCCCCACAGATACGCAGTATTTT. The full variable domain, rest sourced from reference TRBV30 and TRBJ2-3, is SQTIHQWPATLVQPVGSPLSLECTVEGTSNPNLYWYRQAAGRGLQLLFYSVGIGQISSEVPQNLSASRPQDRQFILSSKKLLLSDSGFYLCAWSVNRALGPTDTQYFGPGTRLTVL.

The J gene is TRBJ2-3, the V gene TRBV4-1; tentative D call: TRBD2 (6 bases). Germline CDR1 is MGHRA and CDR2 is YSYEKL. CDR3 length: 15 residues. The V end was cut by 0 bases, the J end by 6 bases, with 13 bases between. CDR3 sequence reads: CASSQEGREVDTQYF. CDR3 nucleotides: TGCGCCAGCAGCCAAGAGGGCAGGGAGGTCGATACGCAGTATTTT.

The CDR3 DNA sequence: TGCGCCAGCAGTGATGACACATTTGAAGCTTTCTTT. Translating gives CASSDDTFEAFF. V and J are TRBV10-1 and TRBJ1-1; D gene uncertain. CDR3 length: 12 amino acids. The germline V gene encodes CDR1 WNHNN and CDR2 SYGVQD (reference sequence). The V gene lost 3 bases and the J gene lost 7 bases, with 9 bases spanning the gap.

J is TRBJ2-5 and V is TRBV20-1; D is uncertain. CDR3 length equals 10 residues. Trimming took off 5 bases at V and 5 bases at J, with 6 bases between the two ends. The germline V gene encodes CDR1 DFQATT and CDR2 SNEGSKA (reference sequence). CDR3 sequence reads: CSAGPETQYF. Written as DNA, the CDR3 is TGCAGTGCTGGGCCGGAGACCCAGTACTTC.

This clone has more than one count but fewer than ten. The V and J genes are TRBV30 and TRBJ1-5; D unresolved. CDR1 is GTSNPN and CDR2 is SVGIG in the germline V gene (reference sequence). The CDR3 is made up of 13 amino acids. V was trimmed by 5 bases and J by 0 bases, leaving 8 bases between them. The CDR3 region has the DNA TGTGCCTGGGGCGGGAGTAGCAATCAGCCCCAGCATTTT. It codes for CAWGGSSNQPQHF.

As DNA, the CDR3 is TGTGCCAGCGGAAATAACAGGGATGGGGGAAACACCATATATTTT. Translated: CASGNNRDGGNTIYF. The J gene is TRBJ1-3, the V gene TRBV7-9, with a weak D call TRBD1 (6 bases). This CDR3 contains 15 residues. CDR1 is SEHNR, CDR2 FQNEAQ, per germline (reference sequence). V lost 8 bases, J lost 4 bases, and 18 bases lay in between.

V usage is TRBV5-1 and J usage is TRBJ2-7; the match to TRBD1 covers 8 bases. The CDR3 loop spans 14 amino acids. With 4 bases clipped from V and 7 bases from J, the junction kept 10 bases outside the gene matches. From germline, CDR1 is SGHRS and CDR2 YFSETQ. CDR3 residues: CASSPGTGVGEQYF. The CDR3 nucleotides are TGCGCCAGCAGCCCCGGGACAGGTGTGGGGGAGCAGTACTTC.

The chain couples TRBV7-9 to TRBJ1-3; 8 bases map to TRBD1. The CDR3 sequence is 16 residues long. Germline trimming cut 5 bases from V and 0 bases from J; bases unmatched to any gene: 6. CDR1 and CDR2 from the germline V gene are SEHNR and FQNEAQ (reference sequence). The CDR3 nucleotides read TGTGCCAGCAGCAACTCCGGGACAGGCTCTGGAAACACCATATATTTT. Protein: CASSNSGTGSGNTIYF.

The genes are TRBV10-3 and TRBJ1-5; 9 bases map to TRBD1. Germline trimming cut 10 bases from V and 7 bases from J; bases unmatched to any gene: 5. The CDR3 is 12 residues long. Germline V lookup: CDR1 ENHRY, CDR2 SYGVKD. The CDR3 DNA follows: TGTGCCACCAGACAGGGGGGACAGCCCCAGCATTTT. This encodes CATRQGGQPQHF.

CDR3 region: CAWSSQDRGLETQYF. CDR3 DNA sequence: TGTGCCTGGAGTTCTCAGGACAGGGGGCTGGAGACCCAGTACTTC. The chain joins TRBV30 to TRBJ2-5; TRBD1 matches at 11 bases. The CDR3 runs 15 residues. CDR1 and CDR2 from the germline V gene are GTSNPN and SVGIG (reference sequence). V lost 2 bases and J lost 5; bases outside the gene matches: 7.

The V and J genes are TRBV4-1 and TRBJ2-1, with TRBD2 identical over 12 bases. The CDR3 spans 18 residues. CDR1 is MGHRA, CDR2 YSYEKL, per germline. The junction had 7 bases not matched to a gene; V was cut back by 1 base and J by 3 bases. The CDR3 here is CASSQVDMGLAGYNEQFF. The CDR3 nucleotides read TGCGCCAGCAGCCAAGTAGACATGGGACTAGCGGGCTACAATGAGCAGTTCTTC.

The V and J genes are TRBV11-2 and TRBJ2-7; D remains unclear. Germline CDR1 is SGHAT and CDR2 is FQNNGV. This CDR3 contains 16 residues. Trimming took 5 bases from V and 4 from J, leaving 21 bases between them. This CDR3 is CASSPILRIGVYEQYF. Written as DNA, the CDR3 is TGTGCCAGCAGCCCGATTCTGAGGATTGGTGTTTACGAGCAGTACTTC.